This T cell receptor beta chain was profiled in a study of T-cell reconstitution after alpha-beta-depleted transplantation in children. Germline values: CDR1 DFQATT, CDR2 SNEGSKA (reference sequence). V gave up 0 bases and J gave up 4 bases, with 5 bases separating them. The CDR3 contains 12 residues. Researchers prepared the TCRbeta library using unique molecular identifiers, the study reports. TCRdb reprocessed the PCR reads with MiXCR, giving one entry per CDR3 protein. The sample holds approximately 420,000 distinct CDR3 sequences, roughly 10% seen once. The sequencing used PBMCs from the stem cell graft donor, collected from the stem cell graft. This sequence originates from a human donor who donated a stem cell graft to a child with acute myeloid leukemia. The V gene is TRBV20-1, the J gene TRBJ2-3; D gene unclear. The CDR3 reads CSARDRADTQYF. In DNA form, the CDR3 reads TGCAGTGCTAGAGATCGTGCAGATACGCAGTATTTT.